The TCR beta chain under discussion was sequenced for a study of blood T cell repertoires in COVID-19. The overall study: Samples taken during acute and convalescent COVID-19 were collected in the United States, Italy and Spain. In each case, the material was cDNA or gDNA derived from T cells, B-cell-depleted T cells, or PBMCs.

In the original workflow: Amplifying reference gene primers gave estimates of nucleated cell counts. Measured with immunoSEQ multiplex PCR; TCRdb has only the in-frame clones, and not every one. V, J and clone size reflect that table, while D and trimming were determined from the DNA. The sample comprises under 80,000 clones, 86% of which are singletons, and almost 4% rests with the top ten. Sample: peripheral blood. The source is a man in his sixties or seventies with active COVID-19.

CDR3 nucleotide sequence: TGTGCCAGCAGTGCGAGACTAGCGGGTCCGAACACCGGGGAGCTGTTTTTT. Translated: CASSARLAGPNTGELFF. This sequence joins TRBV9 and TRBJ2-2; 10 nucleotides line up with TRBD2. This CDR3 is 17 amino acids long. CDR1 and CDR2 from the germline V gene are SGDLS and YYNGEE. J lost 0 bases, V lost 5 bases, and 7 bases had no gene match.